The 13 T cell receptor beta chains listed next were all sequenced from one sample in a study of beta chain features in type 1 diabetes. Of the isolated RNA, all was reverse transcribed, and so the sequenced material was expressed TCRB transcripts. Sequencing used immunoSEQ multiplex PCR; TCRdb keeps in-frame clones, though not all of them. Among tens of thousands of clones listed, under 35% were seen once. The sample was stem cell memory CD4+ T cells from blood. The receptors were sampled from a woman aged 18-29 years in good health.

In its sample, this clone was seen a few times. This chain uses TRBV29-1 with TRBJ1-5, with D possibly matching TRBD1 (5 bases). Trimming left V 5 bases short and J 7 bases short, with 18 bases between. From germline, CDR1 is SQVTM and CDR2 ANQGSEA. This CDR3 is built from 14 residues. The CDR3, as DNA: TGCAGCGTTCTTTTAACAGGAACCGAACAGCCCCAGCATTTT. Residues: CSVLLTGTEQPQHF.

The chain carries TRBV5-1 and TRBJ2-2, with 9 nucleotides matching TRBD1. J gave up 7 bases and V 4 bases, and 8 bases lay outside the gene matches. Looked up from germline, CDR1 is SGHRS and CDR2 is YFSETQ. The length of the CDR3 is 15 residues. The CDR3 here is CASSQGTGRDGELFF. The CDR3 nucleotides are TGCGCCAGCAGCCAGGGGACAGGGCGTGACGGGGAGCTGTTTTTT.

This clone has more than one count but fewer than ten. V usage is TRBV5-1 and J usage is TRBJ2-5; the match to TRBD2 covers 15 bases. CDR1 and CDR2 from the germline V gene are SGHRS and YFSETQ. The CDR3 is made up of 19 amino acids. V gave up 0 bases and J gave up 5 bases; unmatched junction bases: 11. CDR3 nucleotide sequence: TGCGCCAGCAGCTTGGAAGGACTAGCGGGAGGGCCTGAGTGGGAGACCCAGTACTTC. Translation: CASSLEGLAGGPEWETQYF.

This clone was observed a few times. This sequence joins TRBV5-4 and TRBJ2-7; TRBD2 matches 7 bases. Germline assignment: CDR1 SGHNT and CDR2 YYREEE (reference sequence). V lost 0 bases to trimming and J lost 3 bases; unmatched junction nucleotides: 3. This CDR3 comprises 14 residues. The CDR3 protein is CASSLEAGYYEQYF. In DNA, the CDR3 is TGTGCCAGCAGCTTGGAAGCGGGGTACTACGAGCAGTACTTC.

CDR3 protein: CASSLAASGPYEQYF. The CDR3 coding sequence is TGCGCCAGCAGCTTGGCAGCTAGCGGCCCCTACGAGCAGTACTTC. The chain joins TRBV5-1 to TRBJ2-7, with 7 bases identical to TRBD2. V lost 0 bases and J lost 2; bases outside the gene matches: 5. This CDR3 spans 15 amino acids. The germline V gene has CDR1 SGHRS and CDR2 YFSETQ.

This clone was recorded a few times. The V gene is TRBV5-1, the J gene TRBJ1-1; perhaps TRBD1 as D (5 bases). This CDR3 contains 13 residues. Germline CDR1 reads SGHRS; CDR2 reads YFSETQ. V was cut by 5 bases and J by 1 base, with 9 bases left in between. CDR3 in DNA: TGCGCCAGCAGGGAGGGACCGAACACTGAAGCTTTCTTT. As protein: CASREGPNTEAFF.

The V gene is TRBV30, the J gene TRBJ2-7, with TRBD2 matching over 9 bases. The CDR3 consists of 13 residues. J gave up 6 bases and V 2 bases, and 5 bases lay outside the gene matches. CDR1 GTSNPN and CDR2 SVGIG come from the germline V gene (reference sequence). CDR3: CAWSQLAGSEQYF. CDR3 sequence (DNA): TGTGCCTGGAGTCAGCTAGCGGGATCCGAGCAGTACTTC.

The chain carries TRBV11-2 and TRBJ2-5, with 9 bases aligning to TRBD1. The CDR3 loop spans 13 amino acids. Per the germline V gene, CDR1 is SGHAT and CDR2 is FQNNGV. After removal of 5 bases from V and 5 bases from J, the junction contained 3 bases not matched to a gene. The DNA of the CDR3 is TGTGCCAGCAGCACAGACAGGGGGGAGACCCAGTACTTC. Translating gives CASSTDRGETQYF.

For the CDR3, the DNA is TGTGCCAGCTCAGGGGCGAAGTATGAAAAACTGTTTTTT. Its protein is CASSGAKYEKLFF. This chain joins TRBV18 and TRBJ1-4, with D tentatively TRBD1 (5 bases). V was clipped by 5 bases and J by 6 bases, with 10 bases between them. The CDR3 runs 13 residues. Germline CDR1 reads KGHSH; CDR2 reads LQKENI.

V usage is TRBV2 and J usage is TRBJ1-1; D not resolved. This CDR3 contains 10 residues. V was clipped by 8 bases and J by 2 bases, with 3 bases between them. Germline V lookup: CDR1 SNHLY, CDR2 FYNNEI. The CDR3 sequence: CASSNTEAFF. In DNA, the CDR3 is TGTGCCAGCTCAAACACTGAAGCTTTCTTT.

This clone appeared a few times. This chain links TRBV18 with TRBJ1-6, with D perhaps TRBD1 (6 bases). This CDR3 region has 16 residues. The V gene lost 6 bases and the J gene lost 8 bases, with 20 bases spanning the gap. Germline V gene sequence: CDR1 KGHSH, CDR2 LQKENI. The CDR3 sequence: CASSLSRGGSDSPLHF. For the CDR3, the DNA is TGTGCCAGCTCGCTCTCCAGGGGAGGGAGTGATTCACCCCTCCACTTT.

The chain joins TRBV6-4 to TRBJ1-1; D is unclear. There are 13 residues in the CDR3. Deletions cut 8 bases from V and 4 bases from J, with 14 bases between. From germline, CDR1 is MRHNA and CDR2 SNTAGT. CDR3 region: CASAAEPSTEAFF. As DNA, the CDR3 is TGTGCCAGCGCCGCGGAGCCTTCCACTGAAGCTTTCTTT.

The table lists this clone with a few counts. This sequence joins TRBV5-1 and TRBJ2-1; D gene unclear. Trimming removed 0 bases at V and 5 bases at J, with 9 bases between. The CDR3 loop spans 14 amino acids. The germline V gene has CDR1 SGHRS and CDR2 YFSETQ. The DNA of the CDR3 is TGCGCCAGCAGCTTGGGAGGTAGCCACAATGAGCAGTTCTTC. As protein: CASSLGGSHNEQFF. The entire variable domain, with the rest obtained from reference TRBV5-1 and TRBJ2-1, is as follows: KAGVTQTPRYLIKTRGQQVTLSCSPISGHRSVSWYQQTPGQGLQFLFEYFSETQRNKGNFPGRFSGRQFSNSRSEMNVSTLELGDSALYLCASSLGGSHNEQFFGPGTRLTVL.